These 4 T cell receptor beta chains originate from one sample sequenced in a study of regulatory T cells in long-lasting Graves disease. In building TCR beta libraries, iRepertoire HTBI primers were used together with Arm-PCR of CDR3 regions. TCRdb called the multiplex PCR reads again in MiXCR, with one record for every CDR3 protein. In the table there are approximately 400,000 distinct CDR3 sequences, about 14% of which are singletons. Time point in this sample: newly diagnosed GD, antithyroid drugs for less than 3 months. The TCR library was prepared using RNA isolated from PBMCs. The material sequenced was peripheral blood mononuclear cells (PBMCs), taken at new diagnosis, from a patient treated with antithyroid drugs. All receptors derive from a female donor with Graves disease.

The chain employs TRBV4-3 and TRBJ2-3; D remains ambiguous. This CDR3 has 14 amino acids. V lost 1 base and J 6 bases, leaving 11 bases between the germline ends. The V gene's germline CDR1 is LGHNA and CDR2 YSLEER. This CDR3 is CASSQGFKRDTQYF. In DNA, the CDR3 is TGCGCCAGCAGCCAAGGATTCAAAAGGGATACGCAGTATTTT.

A few counts support this clonotype. The chain links TRBV18 to TRBJ1-1; TRBD1 aligns across 7 bases. Germline V gene data show CDR1 as KGHSH and CDR2 as LQKENI. Unmatched junction bases numbered 7, after V lost 3 bases and J lost 6 bases. CDR3 length equals 14 residues. The CDR3 protein is CASSPEFRGAEAFF. CDR3 sequence (DNA): TGTGCCAGCTCACCTGAATTCAGGGGGGCTGAAGCTTTCTTT. The variable domain in full, completed from reference TRBV18 and TRBJ1-1, reads NAGVMQNPRHLVRRRGQEARLRCSPMKGHSHVYWYRQLPEEGLKFMVYLQKENIIDESGMPKERFSAEFPKEGPSILRIQQVVRGDSAAYFCASSPEFRGAEAFFGQGTRLTVV.

This clonotype has ten or more counts. The V and J genes are TRBV5-4 and TRBJ1-1, with D possibly being TRBD1 (5 bases). Deletions cut 4 bases from V and 0 bases from J, with 25 bases between. Germline CDR1 and CDR2: SGHNT and YYREEE (reference sequence). This CDR3 contains 19 residues. The CDR3 sequence is CASSPGPAGFLLMNTEAFF. CDR3 coding DNA: TGTGCCAGCAGCCCGGGCCCTGCAGGGTTTCTTCTAATGAACACTGAAGCTTTCTTT.

This clonotype was picked up a small number of times. V usage is TRBV7-3 and J usage is TRBJ2-5; 16 bases are shared with TRBD2. Germline loops: CDR1 SGHTA, CDR2 FQGTGA. V shed 5 bases, J shed 10 bases, and the junction held 7 bases outside the gene matches. The CDR3 is made up of 15 amino acids. CDR3 nucleotides: TGTGCCAGCAGCCATGGGACTAGCGGGAGGGCTAACCAGTACTTC. This codes for CASSHGTSGRANQYF.